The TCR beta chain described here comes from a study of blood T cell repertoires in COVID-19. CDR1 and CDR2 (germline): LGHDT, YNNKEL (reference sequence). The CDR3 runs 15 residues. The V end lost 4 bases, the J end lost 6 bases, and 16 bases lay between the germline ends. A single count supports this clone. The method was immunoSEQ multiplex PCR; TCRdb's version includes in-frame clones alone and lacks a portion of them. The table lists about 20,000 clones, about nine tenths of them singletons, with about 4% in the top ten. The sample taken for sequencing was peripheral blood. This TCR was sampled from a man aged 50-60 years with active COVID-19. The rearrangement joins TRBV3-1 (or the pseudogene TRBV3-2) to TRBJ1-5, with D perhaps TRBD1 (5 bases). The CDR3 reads CASSPRPGGGQPQHF. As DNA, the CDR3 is TGTGCCAGCAGCCCGAGGCCCGGGGGGGGTCAGCCCCAGCATTTT.